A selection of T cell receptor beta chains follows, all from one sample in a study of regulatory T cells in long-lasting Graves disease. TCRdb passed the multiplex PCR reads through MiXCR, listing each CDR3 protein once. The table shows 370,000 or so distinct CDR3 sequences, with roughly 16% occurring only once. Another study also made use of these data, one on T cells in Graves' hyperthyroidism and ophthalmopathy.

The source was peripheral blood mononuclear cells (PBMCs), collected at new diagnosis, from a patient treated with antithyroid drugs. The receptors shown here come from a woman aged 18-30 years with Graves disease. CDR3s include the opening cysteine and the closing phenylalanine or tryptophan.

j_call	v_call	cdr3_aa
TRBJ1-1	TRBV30	CAWKLRTGGMNTEAFF
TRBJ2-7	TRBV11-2	CASSVGGVRIAYEQYF
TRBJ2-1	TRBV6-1	CASSEWTGIPYNEQFF
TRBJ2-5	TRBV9	CASSTGTVAETQYF
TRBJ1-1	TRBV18	CASRTANTEAFF
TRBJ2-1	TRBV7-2	CASSSLVRLDANEQFF
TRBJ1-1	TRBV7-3	CASSDAGYGNTEAFF
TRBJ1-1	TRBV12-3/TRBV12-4	CASSPYGNMNTEAFF
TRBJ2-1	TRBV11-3	CASSQGESSYNEQFF
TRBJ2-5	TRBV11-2	CASSLRGRGETQYF
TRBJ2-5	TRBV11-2	CASSLGAGGNQETQYF
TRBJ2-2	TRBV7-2	CASSPGTGASGELFF
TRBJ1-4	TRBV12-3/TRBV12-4	CASGSYKNEKLFF
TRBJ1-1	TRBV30	CAWGGATEAFF
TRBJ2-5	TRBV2	CASRGTAQETQYF
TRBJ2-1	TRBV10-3	CAISESRFNTDNEQFF
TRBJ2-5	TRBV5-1	CASSFRGETQYF
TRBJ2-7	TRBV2	CASSVVAGPSEQYF
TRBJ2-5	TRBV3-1	CASSWEGQNGETQYF
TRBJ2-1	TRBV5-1	CASREAADNEQFF
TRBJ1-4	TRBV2	CASSEVPQGANEKLFF
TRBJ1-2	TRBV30	CAWSAGTGGIYGYTF
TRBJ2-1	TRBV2	CANKREAVNEQFF
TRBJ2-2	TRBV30	CAWSPNAGVTGELFF
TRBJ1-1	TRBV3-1	CASSRRQDYTEAFF
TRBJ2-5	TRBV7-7	CASSLSGTGGETQYF
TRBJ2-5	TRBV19	CASSMDGTYQETQYF
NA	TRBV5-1	CASSAGQVVGTQYF
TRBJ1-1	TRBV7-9	CASSEPWRGQSTEAFF
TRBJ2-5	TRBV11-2	CASSSGPPQETQYF
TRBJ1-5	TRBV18	CASSPGDYSNQPQHF
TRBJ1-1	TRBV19	CASKEFRGAQVFF
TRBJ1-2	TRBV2	CASSGIQGQIGYTF
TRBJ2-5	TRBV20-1	CSVRLASETQYF
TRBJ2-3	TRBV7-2	CASSQSGDTQYF
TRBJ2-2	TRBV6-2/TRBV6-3	CASRGLAGSTGELFF
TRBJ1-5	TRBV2	CASSDQGNQPQHF
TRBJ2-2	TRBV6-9	CASSYSKGTGELFF
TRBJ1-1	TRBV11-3	CASSAQVNTEAFF
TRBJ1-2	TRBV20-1	CSATTGNDGYTF
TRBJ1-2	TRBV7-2	CASSLADSDGYTF
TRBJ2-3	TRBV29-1	CSVDGGIARSTDTQYF
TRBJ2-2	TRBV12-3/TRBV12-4	CASSLVAGSTGELFF
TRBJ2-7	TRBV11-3	CASSLSPGREQYF
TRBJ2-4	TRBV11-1	CASSLASRDIQYF
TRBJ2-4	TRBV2	CASSETGFYIQYF
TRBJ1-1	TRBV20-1	CSASSGNTEAFF
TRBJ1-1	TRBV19	CASSNLRGGGTTEAFF
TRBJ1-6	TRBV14	CASSQEYYNSPLHF